This T cell receptor beta chain was documented in a study of CD8 T cells in ankylosing spondylitis (dated by TCRdb to about 2017). Regarding the research as a whole: To find TCR variants linked to disease, the study profiled T cell receptor beta repertoires in ankylosing spondylitis patients and healthy donors. The full study cohort was made up of 25 to 30 ankylosing spondylitis patients and about a hundred healthy donors. Peripheral blood was sampled, and synovial fluid was additionally collected from ankylosing spondylitis patients. Here is what the overall study found, with its caveats: Some motif variants had previously been reported in the synovial fluid and blood of reactive arthritis patients, which suggests shared mechanisms of disease initiation. Blood from ankylosing spondylitis patients appeared to be characterized by a TCR beta motif made up of several highly homologous amino acid variants. According to the report, matched synovial fluid samples from ankylosing spondylitis patients were significantly enriched for the disease-linked clones. The disease-linked clones showed a CD8+ phenotype and occurred at relatively low frequencies in peripheral blood.

With regard to this clonotype: The specificity of this receptor is unknown. Base qualities are not at hand, and no much larger clone is one base apart.

The germline V end is reduced by 4 bases and the J end by 4 bases; junction bases left unmatched: 10. The CDR3 goes from the cysteine to the phenylalanine over 16 residues. The entry retains the CDR3 DNA only, 48 bases that are in frame from base 1. Per the germline V gene, SGHRS is the CDR1 and YFSETQ is the CDR2. TCRdb lists the instrument as Illumina HiSeq 2500. Quantitative 5'-RACE with molecular barcodes was the method used to prepare the TCR beta libraries. The study's processing was this. Disease-linked TCR variants were identified with a new computational method built on a probabilistic model of VDJ rearrangement. TCRdb passed the public sequencing reads through fastp at Q25 and MiXCR, retaining productive beta sequences. Each CDR3 protein appears once, grouped with its most common genes and DNA. TCRdb, rather than the study authors, made the V and J calls. The sample contains 250,000 to 300,000 distinct CDR3 sequences, about 19% of them found a single time. Less than 9.5% of the sample is taken by the ten largest.

The clonotype comes from a male donor with ankylosing spondylitis or in good health (not recorded which). The rearrangement joined TRBV5-1 to TRBJ2-5, with 10 middle bases fitting TRBD1. The sequenced sample was blood, either unsorted or a sorted T cell fraction (not recorded which). The nucleotides are TGCGCCAGCAGCCTGGCGGGACAGGGGACGATAGAGACCCAGTACTTC. Its protein reads: CASSLAGQGTIETQYF.